This paragraph covers one T cell receptor beta chain sequence. The sample is drawn from a study of blood T cell repertoires in COVID-19. As for the study in general: PBMCs, B-cell-depleted T cells, or T cells were the source of the cDNA or gDNA that made up the material.

Patients in Seattle were enrolled during active infection, then followed longitudinally. As originally analysed: Reference gene primer amplification gave estimated nucleated cell counts. This table comes from immunoSEQ multiplex PCR, and its TCRdb copy is limited to in-frame clones, with some not included. Clone size and the V and J calls come from that table; the DNA yielded D and trimming. The data contain around 280,000 clones, roughly 86% of them singletons. Sequenced: peripheral blood. This clonotype originated in a woman aged 30 to 39 with COVID-19, enrolled during active disease.

This chain's CDR3 is CASSSLAGGIDEQFF. DNA of the CDR3: TGCGCCAGCAGCTCCCTAGCGGGGGGCATAGATGAGCAGTTCTTC. The chain carries TRBV5-1 and TRBJ2-1; 11 nucleotides line up with TRBD2. The V gene end was trimmed by 3 bases and the J gene end by 8 bases; junction bases not matched to a gene: 7. The CDR3 spans 15 residues. The V gene's germline CDR1 is SGHRS and CDR2 YFSETQ.